This T cell receptor (beta chain) was obtained from a study of molecular identifiers for immune sequencing clone quantification (dated by TCRdb to the late 2010s). For the study in its entirety: In a replicate experiment, RNA from about 21,000 or 97,000 naive CD8 T cells was split into five aliquots, four of which were sequenced. CD8 T cells were used in a methods study to benchmark molecular-identifier clustering-based TCR repertoire sequencing (MIDCIRS) and TCR RNA copy counting.

Libraries of naive CD8 T cells were generated from roughly 21,000 to 960,000 sorted cells, with 10%, 30% or 50% of the purified RNA used. Naive CD8 T cells were FACS-sorted as CD8+CD4-CCR7+CD45RA+ on a BD FACSAria II into RLT Plus buffer. Roughly nine TCR copies' worth of Jurkat RNA were spiked into roughly 20,000-1,000,000 naive CD8 T cell samples to test detection sensitivity. CD8 T cells were enriched with RosetteSep CD8+ T Cell Enrichment Cocktail and Ficoll-Paque, followed by ACK red cell lysis. Libraries were prepared through PCR. TCRdb records Illumina HiSeq 4000 as the sequencer. Preparation of bulk TCR libraries followed a previously described approach, with the TCR primers listed in Table S5. Purification of total RNA was performed with the Qiagen AllPrep DNA/RNA kit. Before any analysis, reads coming from multiple sequencing runs of the same library were combined into one pool. The authors' pipeline ran thus. Reads were retained only if the reads had an exact TCR constant sequence, and the retained reads were trimmed to 150 nt and grouped according to their 12-nt molecular barcodes. Reads within each barcode group were sub-clustered using a 15% Levenshtein threshold, and quality-weighted consensus sequences were constructed for each RNA molecule. Non-functional sequences were discarded, and so were lower-count sequences lying one edit away from another sequence. Based on fitting two negative binomial distributions, any barcode sub-cluster with under 20% of the maximum read count was discarded. TCRdb reran the public reads through fastp at Q25 and MiXCR, keeping productive beta chains. Rows merge per CDR3 protein into single entries with the most common DNA and genes. These V and J calls rely on TCRdb rather than the paper's analysis. For this sample the table gives about 510,000 distinct CDR3 sequences, of which about a fifth were detected only once. Approximately 0.8% of the sample belongs to the ten largest clones.

The study at large found these results: Modeling gave roughly 3 recovered TCR RNA copies per cell versus about ten by digital PCR, implying approximately 30% capture efficiency. The sizes of highly expanded clones could end up underestimated when identical TCR molecules share a barcode. Naive libraries contained spiked-in Jurkat TCR RNA (more than 9 copies' worth), which is not part of the donor repertoire. In CMV-specific effector cells, clones with more than 20 RNA copies contained over 97% of molecules, whereas in naive cells such clones contained under 1% of molecules. When barcode sub-clustering was left out, chimeric consensus sequences inflated TCR diversity, with chimeras reaching as high as 47%. A single cell's worth of spiked-in Jurkat TCR RNA was reported detectable even among 750,000 to 1,000,000 naive CD8 T cells.

This clonotype was seen a few times. It lacks a known antigen. No much larger clone is present one base from it, and per-base qualities are unavailable. Sequenced: naive CD8+ T cells from blood, with Jurkat cell RNA spiked in. Taken with the paper, the label for cell subset or site translates to: FACS-sorted CD8+CD4-CCR7+CD45RA+ naive T cells. The receptor's source is a human donor in good health. Some libraries in this study had Jurkat cell RNA spiked in.

CDR3 reads: CASRGGNYNEQFF. The sequence in DNA is TGTGCCAGCAGGGGGGGTAATTACAATGAGCAGTTCTTC. Recombination linked TRBV7-2 to TRBJ2-1; D gene: possibly TRBD2, on 6 matching bases. From the cysteine up to the phenylalanine, the CDR3 has a length of 13 residues. CDR3 DNA is the only sequence kept; it has 39 bases, read in frame from the first base. Trimming at the junction amounts to 6 bases on V and 4 bases on J, and the germline ends lie 10 bases apart. According to the germline V gene, CDR1 reads SGHTA and CDR2 reads FQGNSA.